These 22 T cell receptor beta chains originate from one sample sequenced in a study of blood T cell repertoires in COVID-19 (dated by TCRdb to 2020 to 2021). The library was obtained by the immunoSEQ multiplex PCR assay. TCRdb provides this immuneACCESS table in a form limited to in-frame rearrangements. Some clones are lacking; in checked studies, under half of them reflect an unresolved V gene, and why the rest are absent is not known. The sample includes under 95,000 clones, with over 70% observed a single time. The leading ten clones occupy roughly 32% of the sample. The sequencing input was peripheral blood. The source of these receptors is an elderly woman with active or convalescent COVID-19.

V usage is TRBV19 and J usage is TRBJ2-2, with 7 positions matching TRBD2. This CDR3 has 17 residues. Per the germline V gene, CDR1 is LNHDA and CDR2 is SQIVND (reference sequence). J was trimmed by 7 bases and V by 3 bases; bases with no gene match: 14. The CDR3 protein is CASSIRDYLPRGGELFF. The DNA of the CDR3 is TGTGCCAGTAGTATCCGGGACTACCTCCCTCGGGGCGGGGAGCTGTTTTTT.

The genes are TRBV12-3 or TRBV12-4 and TRBJ2-1, with 7 positions matching TRBD2. The CDR3 has 13 amino acids. The J segment lost 7 bases and the V segment lost 6 bases, leaving 6 bases of the junction unmatched. The CDR3 sequence is CASRAGAGNEQFF. As DNA, the CDR3 is TGTGCCAGCAGGGCGGGAGCCGGAAATGAGCAGTTCTTC.

This clone was seen only a few times. This chain connects TRBV6-5 to TRBJ1-6; 9 bases fit TRBD1. V shed 7 bases and J 13 bases; nucleotides not matched to a gene: 11. The CDR3 has 14 amino acids. Per the germline V gene, CDR1 is MNHEY and CDR2 is SVGAGI. CDR3 DNA sequence: TGTGCCAGCACCCCAGGACAGGGGATGTCGCCCCTCCACTTT. This sequence encodes CASTPGQGMSPLHF.

The chain uses TRBV30 and TRBJ2-3; possibly TRBD1 for D (5 bases). The length of the CDR3 is 14 residues. Deletions cut 4 bases from V and 1 base from J, with 12 bases between. Germline V CDR1 and CDR2: GTSNPN, SVGIG (reference sequence). The CDR3 is CAWNAGLGTDTQYF. Here the CDR3 DNA reads TGTGCCTGGAATGCAGGGTTAGGCACAGATACGCAGTATTTT. The full variable domain, completed using reference TRBV30 and TRBJ2-3, is SQTIHQWPATLVQPVGSPLSLECTVEGTSNPNLYWYRQAAGRGLQLLFYSVGIGQISSEVPQNLSASRPQDRQFILSSKKLLLSDSGFYLCAWNAGLGTDTQYFGPGTRLTVL.

The chain links TRBV9 to TRBJ2-7; a possible D gene is TRBD1 (6 bases). Germline CDR1 SGDLS, CDR2 YYNGEE. V was cut by 3 bases and J by 3 bases, with 13 bases left in between. The length of the CDR3 is 14 residues. The CDR3 nucleotides are TGTGCCAGCAGCGCCGGGACACCGAACTACGAGCAGTACTTC. It yields the protein CASSAGTPNYEQYF.

The chain employs TRBV6-4 and TRBJ1-6; D is unclear. V gave up 4 bases and J gave up 10 bases, with 14 bases separating them. CDR3 length equals 14 residues. The germline gives CDR1 MRHNA, CDR2 SNTAGT. CDR3 in amino acids: CASSVATGKSPLHF. As DNA, the CDR3 is TGTGCCAGCAGTGTAGCGACGGGAAAATCACCCCTCCACTTT.

V is TRBV5-5 and J is TRBJ2-1; 10 nucleotides align to TRBD1. V lost 4 bases to trimming and J lost 7 bases; unmatched junction nucleotides: 11. This CDR3 has 16 residues. Germline-derived CDR1 and CDR2 are SGHKS and YYEKEE (reference sequence). CDR3 amino acids: CASSGRTGGFGNEQFF. The CDR3, as DNA: TGTGCCAGCAGCGGAAGGACAGGGGGGTTTGGAAATGAGCAGTTCTTC.

With respect to this clone: The sample holds other DNA sequences that translate to the same CDR3. The chain carries TRBV30 and TRBJ2-3; D remains unclear. Trimming took 0 bases from V and 2 from J, leaving 3 bases between them. Germline V gene data show CDR1 as GTSNPN and CDR2 as SVGIG (reference sequence). The CDR3 sequence is 12 residues long. CDR3 nucleotide sequence: TGTGCCTGGAGTGTTCTCACAGATACGCAGTATTTT. Its protein is CAWSVLTDTQYF.

The rearrangement uses TRBV4-3 and TRBJ1-5, with D maybe TRBD1 (5 bases). Trimming removed 1 base at V and 8 bases at J, with 12 bases between. The CDR3 extends over 14 amino acids. The germline V gene has CDR1 LGHNA and CDR2 YSLEER. The CDR3, as DNA: TGCGCCAGCAGCCAAGTTTTTGGGGGGGAGCCCCAGCATTTT. Protein product: CASSQVFGGEPQHF.

The chain employs TRBV5-1 and TRBJ1-1; D perhaps matches TRBD1 (6 bases). Germline CDR1 reads SGHRS; CDR2 reads YFSETQ. V was cut by 4 bases and J by 1 base, with 14 bases left in between. There are 15 residues in the CDR3. CDR3 region: CASSPRGRSNTEAFF. The CDR3 DNA sequence: TGCGCCAGCAGCCCCAGGGGACGCTCGAACACTGAAGCTTTCTTT.

The gene calls are TRBV27 and TRBJ2-1, with a weak D call TRBD2 (5 bases). Germline CDR1 MNHEY, CDR2 SMNVEV (reference sequence). Trimming removed 6 bases at V and 7 bases at J, with 16 bases between. The CDR3 runs to 14 residues. DNA for the CDR3: TGTGCCAGCAGCCCCGGAGTCAGAGGGAATGAGCAGTTCTTC. This gives the protein CASSPGVRGNEQFF.

The DNA for the CDR3 is TGTGCCAGCAGCTTAGAGGGACAGTATAATTCACCCCTCCACTTT. Translated, it gives CASSLEGQYNSPLHF. This sequence joins TRBV5-4 and TRBJ1-6; 7 positions agree with TRBD1. Germline assignment: CDR1 SGHNT and CDR2 YYREEE (reference sequence). The trim removed 2 bases at V and 4 bases at J, leaving 3 bases unmatched. The CDR3 extends over 15 amino acids.

The chain couples TRBV9 to TRBJ2-3; 11 bases align to TRBD1. Germline V lookup: CDR1 SGDLS, CDR2 YYNGEE. The CDR3 is 15 amino acids. Unmatched junction bases numbered 3, after V lost 3 bases and J lost 3 bases. The CDR3 is CASSGDRGKTDTQYF. The CDR3 DNA follows: TGTGCCAGCAGCGGGGACAGGGGGAAAACAGATACGCAGTATTTT. The full variable domain, its missing parts supplied by reference TRBV9 and TRBJ2-3, is DSGVTQTPKHLITATGQRVTLRCSPRSGDLSVYWYQQSLDQGLQFLIQYYNGEERAKGNILERFSAQQFPDLHSELNLSSLELGDSALYFCASSGDRGKTDTQYFGPGTRLTVL.

The chain carries TRBV7-9 and TRBJ2-1; 7 bases align to TRBD2. This CDR3 has 13 amino acids. With V trimmed by 5 bases and J by 7 bases, 5 bases remained unmatched. The germline V gene encodes CDR1 SEHNR and CDR2 FQNEAQ (reference sequence). The CDR3 protein is CASSSGTLNEQFF. Written as DNA, the CDR3 is TGTGCCAGCAGCAGCGGGACTTTAAATGAGCAGTTCTTC.

This clone was found once. DNA of the CDR3: TGCGCCAGCAACTCCGGGACAGGGGACGAAAAACTGTTTTTT. It yields the protein CASNSGTGDEKLFF. This chain uses TRBV5-1 with TRBJ1-4, with TRBD1 matching 10 bases. The J segment lost 8 bases and the V segment lost 6 bases, leaving 7 bases of the junction unmatched. The CDR3 has 14 amino acids. Germline CDR1 SGHRS, CDR2 YFSETQ.

This chain joins TRBV6-2 or TRBV6-3 and TRBJ1-6; D is ambiguous. Germline V gene data show CDR1 as MNHEY and CDR2 as SVGEGT. V lost 2 bases and J 7 bases, leaving 6 bases between the germline ends. The CDR3 sequence is 13 residues long. CDR3 bases: TGTGCCAGCAGTTACCCGGGGAATTCACCCCTCCACTTT. Protein product: CASSYPGNSPLHF.

The rearrangement uses TRBV6-6 and TRBJ2-5; 11 bases are a match to TRBD2. V shed 5 bases, J shed 4 bases, and the junction held 15 bases outside the gene matches. The germline V gene has CDR1 MNHNY and CDR2 SVGAGI (reference sequence). CDR3 length: 18 residues. CDR3 sequence reads: CASSLLPLAGGWGETQYF. DNA of the CDR3: TGTGCCAGCAGTCTCCTCCCGCTAGCGGGGGGTTGGGGAGAGACCCAGTACTTC.

The V call is TRBV6-5, the J call TRBJ2-7; TRBD2 is a possible D gene (5 bases). The germline CDR1 and CDR2 sequences are MNHEY and SVGAGI. The CDR3 has 13 residues. Between the trimmed V and J ends, which lost 9 bases and 1 base, there was a span of 13 bases. The CDR3 nucleotides are TGTGCCAGTCGATTCGGGAATTCCTACGAGCAGTACTTC. It encodes CASRFGNSYEQYF.

The chain links TRBV5-8 to TRBJ2-7; 8 bases align to TRBD1. The germline CDR1 and CDR2 sequences are SGHTS and YDEGEE. The J segment lost 5 bases and the V segment lost 4 bases, leaving 8 bases of the junction unmatched. The CDR3 consists of 14 residues. CDR3 in amino acids: CASSLGQASDEQYF. Written as DNA, the CDR3 is TGTGCCAGCAGCCTGGGACAGGCAAGCGACGAGCAGTACTTC. The full variable domain, its missing parts supplied by reference TRBV5-8 and TRBJ2-7, is EAGVTQSPTHLIKTRGQQATLRCSPISGHTSVYWYQQALGLGLQFLLWYDEGEERNRGNFPPRFSGRQFPNYSSELNVNALELEDSALYLCASSLGQASDEQYFGPGTRLTVT.

This chain uses TRBV30 with TRBJ2-2; a weak D match, TRBD2 (6 bases). V was trimmed by 1 base and J by 2 bases, leaving 11 bases between them. There are 15 residues in the CDR3. The germline CDR1 and CDR2 sequences are GTSNPN and SVGIG (reference sequence). This chain's CDR3 is CAWSGGLLNTGELFF. The CDR3 DNA is TGTGCCTGGAGTGGGGGACTCCTAAACACCGGGGAGCTGTTTTTT.

This clone was seen a single time. The chain is built from TRBV7-2 and TRBJ1-1; D is ambiguous. Deletions cut 0 bases from V and 5 bases from J, with 7 bases between. The CDR3 spans 13 residues. Looked up from germline, CDR1 is SGHTA and CDR2 is FQGNSA. CDR3 nucleotide sequence: TGTGCCAGCAGCTTAGCCCGTGAGACTGAAGCTTTCTTT. It translates to CASSLARETEAFF.

V and J are TRBV29-1 and TRBJ1-1; D perhaps matches TRBD1 (6 bases). V lost 7 bases to trimming and J lost 11 bases, with 26 bases between them. The CDR3 sequence is 14 residues long. The V gene's germline CDR1 is SQVTM and CDR2 ANQGSEA. CDR3 in amino acids: CSGVRGLGDASAFF. The DNA for the CDR3 is TGCAGCGGGGTCAGGGGCCTAGGGGACGCGTCGGCTTTCTTT.